A selection of T cell receptor beta chains follows, all from one sample in a study of T-cell reconstitution after alpha-beta-depleted transplantation in children. MiXCR, applied by TCRdb to the PCR reads, yields one record per CDR3 protein. Of about 500,000 distinct CDR3 sequences listed, over 25% are singletons. The sample in question was PBMCs from the stem cell graft donor, obtained from the stem cell graft. These receptors were obtained from a human donor who donated a stem cell graft to a child with aplastic anemia. CDR3s include the opening cysteine and the closing phenylalanine or tryptophan. A D gene is named only where the DNA matches it firmly. Size is stated for part of the rows, as once, few or many counts, or as a class when the clone is expanded.

TGTGCCACCAGTGATTTACTAGCGGGAGGAACAGATACGCAGTATTTT CATSDLLAGGTDTQYF . TRBJ2-3 TRBD2 TRBV24-1
TGTGCCAGCAGCCCCGGGACAGGGGAAACTGAAGCTTTCTTT CASSPGTGETEAFF . TRBJ1-1 TRBD1 TRBV25-1
TGCAGTGCTAGGGGACATTCTGGCTATGGCTACACCTTC CSARGHSGYGYTF many TRBJ1-2 . TRBV20-1
TGCGCCAGCAGCTTCCCGGGACAGGGCAACTATGGCTACACCTTC CASSFPGQGNYGYTF . TRBJ1-2 TRBD1 TRBV5-1
TGTGCCAGCAGCCCAACAGGGTCGGAAGAGACCCAGTACTTC CASSPTGSEETQYF . TRBJ2-5 . TRBV7-9
TGTGCCAGCAGCTTAGCGGGCCTGGGGACCTACAATGAGCAGTTCTTC CASSLAGLGTYNEQFF . TRBJ2-1 . TRBV7-6
TGTGCCAGCAGCTCACCCGGGTCGCCTAACTATGGCTACACCTTC CASSSPGSPNYGYTF . TRBJ1-2 . TRBV11-2
TGTGCCTGGACAACCTCTAGCGGGATTCGGGAGCAGTTCTTC CAWTTSSGIREQFF . TRBJ2-1 TRBD2 TRBV30
TGTGCCAGCAGTCTGGGGACTGCGCGATACACAGATACGCAGTATTTT CASSLGTARYTDTQYF . TRBJ2-3 . TRBV12-3/TRBV12-4
TGTGCCAGCAGTTTGAGGTTAGAGCAGTTCTTC CASSLRLEQFF few TRBJ2-1 . TRBV12-3/TRBV12-4
TGTGCCAGCTCAAGCACGGGGGCATACAATGAGCAGTTCTTC CASSSTGAYNEQFF . TRBJ2-1 . TRBV18
TGCAGTGCTAGTGGAGCCCAACTTGGGGTCACTGAAGCTTTCTTT CSASGAQLGVTEAFF . TRBJ1-1 . TRBV20-1
TGCGCCAGCAGCCCAGCTGGACCACAGGGGGCCCAGTACTTC CASSPAGPQGAQYF few TRBJ2-5 TRBD1 TRBV5-1
TGTGCCAGCAGCGGGACCGTCGGGAGCAATCAGCCCCAGCATTTT CASSGTVGSNQPQHF . TRBJ1-5 . TRBV6-1
TGTGCCAGCAGTTACCGCCACGGGAGTAGGGCCAACGTCCTGACTTTC CASSYRHGSRANVLTF few TRBJ2-6 . TRBV6-2/TRBV6-3
TGCAGCGTTGAGGAAGCGAGGGCCTACGAGCAGTACTTC CSVEEARAYEQYF . TRBJ2-7 . TRBV29-1
TGTGCCAGCAGCCCGCGGACTAGCGGGAGGGCCATAGATGAGCAGTTCTTC CASSPRTSGRAIDEQFF . TRBJ2-1 TRBD2 TRBV11-3
TGCAGTGCTAGTCGTTCCATCCGACTAGCCAAAAACATTCAGTACTTC CSASRSIRLAKNIQYF . TRBJ2-4 . TRBV20-1
TGTGCCAGCAGTCCCCGCGGGCTAGCGTTCCGCACAGATACGCAGTATTTT CASSPRGLAFRTDTQYF . TRBJ2-3 . TRBV12-3/TRBV12-4
TGCAGTGCTTTCGACAGGGGAAACACTGAAGCTTTCTTT CSAFDRGNTEAFF few TRBJ1-1 TRBD1 TRBV20-1
TGCAGTGCTAGGCTAGCGGGCCTCAATGAGCAGTTCTTC CSARLAGLNEQFF . TRBJ2-1 TRBD2 TRBV20-1
TGTGCCAGCAGCTACACCTCCGGGGAGCTGTTTTTT CASSYTSGELFF . TRBJ2-2 . TRBV9
TGTGCCAGCAGCGCAGACGGCGCGCCTCGGCGGGAGCAGTACTTC CASSADGAPRREQYF . TRBJ2-7 . TRBV9
TGTGCCAGCAGTGAAAAAGGGAGGCGGGACCCTGAGCAGTTCTTC CASSEKGRRDPEQFF . TRBJ2-1 . TRBV6-1
TGTGCCAGCAGCTTGGCGGGACTAGTCCTCAGTAAAGAGACCCAGTACTTC CASSLAGLVLSKETQYF few TRBJ2-5 TRBD2 TRBV5-6
TGCGCCAGCTTGGGGAACACTGAAGCTTTCTTT CASLGNTEAFF few TRBJ1-1 . TRBV5-1
TGCGCCAGCAGCTTGGGAGGTCCAGGCCTGGGGGTACAGGATGGCTACACCTTC CASSLGGPGLGVQDGYTF . TRBJ1-2 . TRBV5-1
TGCGCCAGCAGCCAAGGGGGTGTGACTAGCGGTATCGGGGAGCAGTTCTTC CASSQGGVTSGIGEQFF . TRBJ2-1 TRBD2 TRBV4-3
TGCAGCGTCGCCCCCTCTCAGGGCGGGAACACTGAAGCTTTCTTT CSVAPSQGGNTEAFF . TRBJ1-1 . TRBV29-1
TGCAGCGTAACCACCAGGAGGCGGAACACTGAAGCTTTCTTT CSVTTRRRNTEAFF few TRBJ1-1 . TRBV29-1
TGCGCCAGCAGCTTAAGTCAAGGCAGTCAAGAGACCCAGTACTTC CASSLSQGSQETQYF . TRBJ2-5 . TRBV5-1
TGTGCCAGCAGTGACATCGGGGGAGCCAAAAACATTCAGTACTTC CASSDIGGAKNIQYF . TRBJ2-4 . TRBV6-1
TGCAGTGCTAGAGTGGGAGATACGCAGTATTTT CSARVGDTQYF . TRBJ2-3 . TRBV20-1
TGTGCCAGCAGCCCAACTCCAGGGACCGAGCAGTACTTC CASSPTPGTEQYF . TRBJ2-7 . TRBV27
TGTGCCAGCAGTCCGGGACTAGCGGGAGGTTACGAAGAGACCCAGTACTTC CASSPGLAGGYEETQYF . TRBJ2-5 TRBD2 TRBV12-3/TRBV12-4
TGTGCCAGTAGTGGTTGGCTAGCGGACGGGAATGAGCAGTTCTTC CASSGWLADGNEQFF . TRBJ2-1 TRBD2 TRBV19
TGTGCCAGCAGTGCCGGGACCGCGTACTATGGCTACACCTTC CASSAGTAYYGYTF few TRBJ1-2 . TRBV12-3/TRBV12-4
TGCGCCAGCAGCTTGGTAGGTTGGCGGGAGTATGCGGAGACCCAGTACTTC CASSLVGWREYAETQYF few TRBJ2-5 TRBD2 TRBV5-1
TGTGCCAGTCGATCCCGGGACAGTCAGAACACTGAAGCTTTCTTT CASRSRDSQNTEAFF . TRBJ1-1 TRBD1 TRBV12-3/TRBV12-4
TGTGCCAGCAGCTTTGGTAGCGCCAATGAGCAGTTCTTC CASSFGSANEQFF . TRBJ2-1 . TRBV7-3
TGCACCGTTAGCGGGAGGGCCGACAATGAGCAGTTCTTC CTVSGRADNEQFF . TRBJ2-1 TRBD2 TRBV20-1
TGCGCCAGCAGCCACCGGGACGGAAACACCGGGGAGCTGTTTTTT CASSHRDGNTGELFF few TRBJ2-2 . TRBV10-1
TGCGCCAGCAGCCAAGATTTGGGAAGCGCCTCAAGTCAGAACATTCAGTACTTC CASSQDLGSASSQNIQYF . TRBJ2-4 . TRBV4-3
TGCAGTGCTGCCCGTGGTGAACCTCGGGGCTACACCTTC CSAARGEPRGYTF . TRBJ1-2 . TRBV20-1
TGCAGTGCTCAACCGGGATCGATCTACGAGCAGTACTTC CSAQPGSIYEQYF . TRBJ2-7 . TRBV20-1
TGTGCCTGGGCCGTGGACAGGAACACTGAAGCTTTCTTT CAWAVDRNTEAFF . TRBJ1-1 . TRBV30
TGTGCCACCAGTGTCACGACAGGGGGGAACACTGAAGCTTTCTTT CATSVTTGGNTEAFF . TRBJ1-1 TRBD1 TRBV24-1
TGTGCCAGCAGCTCACAGGGAGGTTCCTACAATGAGCAGTTCTTC CASSSQGGSYNEQFF few TRBJ2-1 . TRBV7-2
TGTGCCAGCAGCCCCGGACCCACGAACACCGGGGAGCTGTTTTTT CASSPGPTNTGELFF few TRBJ2-2 . TRBV7-2
TGTGCCAGCAGTTTAGACCAAACCGATAGCAATCAGCCCCAGCATTTT CASSLDQTDSNQPQHF . TRBJ1-5 . TRBV28
TGTGCCAGCAACCTTGGCGGTAGCACAGATACGCAGTATTTT CASNLGGSTDTQYF few TRBJ2-3 . TRBV12-3/TRBV12-4
TGTGCCAGCAGTTTGGCCGGGACGACAGCGTTCTTC CASSLAGTTAFF . TRBJ2-1 . TRBV28
TGTGCCAGCAGTTTCTGGGGTGGGGAGCTGTTTTTT CASSFWGGELFF . TRBJ2-2 . TRBV27